This T cell receptor beta chain is from a study of blood T cell repertoires in COVID-19. About the research overall: Donors in the United States, Italy and Spain gave samples during acute or convalescent COVID-19.

CDR1 WSHSY and CDR2 SAAADI come from the germline V gene. This CDR3 spans 16 amino acids. V gave up 5 bases and J gave up 0 bases; unmatched junction bases: 10. Only in-frame clones appear in the TCRdb table, and some are missing; sequencing was by immunoSEQ multiplex PCR. The table records tens of thousands of clones, 85% to 95% of them present only once. The rearrangement uses TRBV10-2 and TRBJ2-7; 7 bases are a match to TRBD2. The sequence was obtained from a woman aged 55-75 years with active COVID-19. What was sequenced was peripheral blood. CDR3 coding DNA: TGCGCCAGCAGTTGGCACGATGGGAGGGCCTCCTACGAGCAGTACTTC. It yields the protein CASSWHDGRASYEQYF.